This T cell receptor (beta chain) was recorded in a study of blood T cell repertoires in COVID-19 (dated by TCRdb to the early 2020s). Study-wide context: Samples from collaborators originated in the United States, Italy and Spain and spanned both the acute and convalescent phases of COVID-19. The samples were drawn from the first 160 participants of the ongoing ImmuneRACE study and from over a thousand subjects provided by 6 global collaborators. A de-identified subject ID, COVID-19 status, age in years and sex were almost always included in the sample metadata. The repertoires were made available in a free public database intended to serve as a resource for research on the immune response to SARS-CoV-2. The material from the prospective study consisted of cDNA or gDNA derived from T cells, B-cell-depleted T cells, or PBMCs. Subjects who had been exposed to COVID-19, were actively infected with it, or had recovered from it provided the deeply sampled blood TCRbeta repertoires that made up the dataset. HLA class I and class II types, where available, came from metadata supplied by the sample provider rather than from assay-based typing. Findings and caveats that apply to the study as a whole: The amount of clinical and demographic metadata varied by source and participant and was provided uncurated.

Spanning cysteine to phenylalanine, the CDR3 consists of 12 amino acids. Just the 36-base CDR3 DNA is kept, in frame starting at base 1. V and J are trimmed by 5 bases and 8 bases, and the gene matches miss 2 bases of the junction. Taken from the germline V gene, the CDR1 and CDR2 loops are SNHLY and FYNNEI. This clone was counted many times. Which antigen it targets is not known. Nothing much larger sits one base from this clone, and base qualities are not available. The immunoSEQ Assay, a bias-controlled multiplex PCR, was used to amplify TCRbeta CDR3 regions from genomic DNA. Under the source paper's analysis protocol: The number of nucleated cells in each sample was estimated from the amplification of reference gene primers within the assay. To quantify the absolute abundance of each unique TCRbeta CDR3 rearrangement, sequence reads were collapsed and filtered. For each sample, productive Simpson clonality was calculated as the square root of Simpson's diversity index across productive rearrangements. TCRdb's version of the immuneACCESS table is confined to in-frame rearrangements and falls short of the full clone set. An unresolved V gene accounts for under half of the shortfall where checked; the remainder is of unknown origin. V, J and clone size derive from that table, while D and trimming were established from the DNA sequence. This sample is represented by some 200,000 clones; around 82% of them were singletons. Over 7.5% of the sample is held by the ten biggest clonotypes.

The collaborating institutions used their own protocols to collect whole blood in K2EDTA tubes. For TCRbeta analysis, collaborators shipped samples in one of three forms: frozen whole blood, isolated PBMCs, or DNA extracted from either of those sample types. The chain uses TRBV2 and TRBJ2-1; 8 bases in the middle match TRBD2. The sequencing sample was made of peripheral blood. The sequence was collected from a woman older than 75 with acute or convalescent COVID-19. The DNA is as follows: TGTGCCAGCAGTATTAGCGGGGATGAGCAGTTCTTC. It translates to CASSISGDEQFF.